This entry describes one TCR beta chain. The sample comes from a study of molecular identifiers for immune sequencing clone quantification. Deletions cut 3 bases from V and 5 bases from J, with 14 bases between. The CDR3 is made up of 15 amino acids. TCRdb used MiXCR to reprocess the PCR reads, holding one entry per CDR3 protein. The sample carries about 500,000 distinct CDR3 sequences, over 20% recorded once. This receptor was obtained from a human donor in good health. Some libraries in this study had Jurkat cell RNA spiked in. The chain is built from TRBV12-3 or TRBV12-4 and TRBJ1-5, with TRBD1 as a possible D gene (5 bases). The sequenced sample consisted of naive CD8+ T cells from blood, with Jurkat cell RNA spiked in. Regarding subset: FACS-sorted CD8+CD4-CCR7+CD45RA+ naive T cells. In nucleotides, the CDR3 is TGTGCCAGCAGTTTCGGGCAGGGTGGCGATCAGCCCCAGCATTTT. This gives the protein CASSFGQGGDQPQHF.